This T cell receptor beta chain was found in a study of identical twins. Notes on the study in general: The models gave estimates that fell short of the out-of-frame TCR alpha sharing seen in monozygotic twins. Invariant MAIT and iNKT cells are populations that could partly confound zero-insertion analyses.

A single record per CDR3 protein comes from TCRdb applying MiXCR to the 5' RACE reads. This sample has hundreds of thousands of distinct CDR3 sequences, with 21% found just once. CDR1 and CDR2 (germline): SGHRS, YFSETQ. With 5 bases clipped from V and 9 bases from J, the junction kept 9 bases outside the gene matches. CDR3 size: 13 residues. Only a few counts were recorded for this clonotype. Its specificity is unknown. This sample also appeared in a second study, on T cells expressing NK-cell markers. That investigation notes: NKG2C+ dominant clonotypes from 6 or 7 donors made up roughly 1.0-8% of CD8+ T cells.

Sequenced input: PBMCs. The origin of this receptor is a woman under 30 in good health. The chain has TRBV5-1 and TRBJ2-7, with 9 bases aligning to TRBD1. The CDR3 spells CASRRTGEVRQYF. The CDR3 bases are TGCGCCAGCAGGCGGACAGGGGAGGTTCGGCAGTACTTC.